A single sample is the source of the 10 T cell receptor beta chains below, sequenced in a study of radiation and T cells in renal cell carcinoma. The time point was: blood 4 weeks post-SBRT, at nephrectomy. Treatment denoted: 15 Gy SBRT to primary tumor, nephrectomy 4 weeks later. Some clones are missing from TCRdb's copy, which holds only in-frame ones; the method was immunoSEQ multiplex PCR. The sample includes some 150,000 clones, approximately 86% of them seen just once. The sequencing used blood, collected from a patient whose treatment included radiotherapy and nephrectomy. The receptors derive from a woman aged 50 to 65 with renal cell carcinoma.

The chain combines TRBV10-3 with TRBJ2-1; D possibly uses TRBD1 or TRBD2 (5 bases each). Germline V CDR1 and CDR2: ENHRY, SYGVKD. This CDR3 spans 13 amino acids. With 2 bases removed from V and 6 bases from J, the gap between germline ends came to 8 bases. The CDR3 bases are TGTGCCATCAGTGAGCCTGGGACCAATGAGCAGTTCTTC. Protein sequence: CAISEPGTNEQFF.

This clone was observed once. The chain is built from TRBV6-6 and TRBJ2-5; D is possibly TRBD2 (5 bases). The DNA end is a closer match to TRBJ2-7, so the J assignment may be wrong. CDR3 length equals 13 residues. CDR1 is MNHNY, CDR2 SVGAGI, per germline (reference sequence). The CDR3 DNA sequence: TGTGCCAGCAGTTTCCGGGGTCCCTACGAGCAGTACTTC. The encoded protein is CASSFRGPYEQYF.

The rearrangement links TRBV27 to TRBJ2-2; D not resolved. CDR3 length equals 14 residues. Germline-derived CDR1 and CDR2 are MNHEY and SMNVEV (reference sequence). Trimming cost V 5 bases and J 5 bases, with 12 bases left between them. CDR3 coding DNA: TGTGCCAGCAGTCCCCGACCTTTTACCGGGGAGCTGTTTTTT. It codes for CASSPRPFTGELFF.

This chain uses TRBV30 with TRBJ1-6, with 9 bases aligning to TRBD1. Germline V gives CDR1 GTSNPN, CDR2 SVGIG (reference sequence). This CDR3 is built from 14 residues. Germline trimming cut 5 bases from V and 7 bases from J; bases unmatched to any gene: 6. CDR3 bases: TGTGCCTGGTTACAGGGGGCGCGCAATTCACCCCTCCACTTT. Its translation is CAWLQGARNSPLHF. The full variable domain, completed using reference TRBV30 and TRBJ1-6, is SQTIHQWPATLVQPVGSPLSLECTVEGTSNPNLYWYRQAAGRGLQLLFYSVGIGQISSEVPQNLSASRPQDRQFILSSKKLLLSDSGFYLCAWLQGARNSPLHFGNGTRLTVT.

The CDR3 reads CASQRGYEQYF. Written as DNA, the CDR3 is TGTGCCAGCCAGAGAGGCTACGAGCAGTACTTC. The chain carries TRBV6-5 and TRBJ2-7; D not certain. Germline CDR1 and CDR2: MNHEY and SVGAGI. The CDR3 spans 11 residues. With 8 bases removed from V and 3 bases from J, the gap between germline ends came to 8 bases.

This clone appeared a few times. The chain employs TRBV4-3 and TRBJ2-3; 8 positions match TRBD2. The CDR3 consists of 16 residues. Trimming cost V 0 bases and J 4 bases; bases outside gene matches: 6. Germline V gene data show CDR1 as LGHNA and CDR2 as YSLEER. The CDR3 reads CASSQDPVAGPDTQYF. For the CDR3, the DNA is TGCGCCAGCAGCCAAGATCCGGTAGCGGGGCCAGATACGCAGTATTTT.

This clone was observed a handful of times. The gene calls are TRBV5-3 and TRBJ1-5; D is unresolved. TRBV5-3 is an open reading frame, and its role is uncertain. With 2 bases removed from V and 1 base from J, the gap between germline ends came to 13 bases. This CDR3 has 16 amino acids. DNA of the CDR3: TGTGCCAGAAGCTTCCTCTGGCCAGACAGCAATCAGCCCCAGCATTTT. This gives the protein CARSFLWPDSNQPQHF.

This chain joins TRBV7-7 and TRBJ2-5, with D uncertain. V shed 6 bases and J shed 2 bases, with 16 bases lying between them. Germline CDR1 and CDR2: SSHAT and FNYEAQ (reference sequence). CDR3 length: 15 amino acids. The CDR3 DNA reads TGTGCCAGCAGTTTTGACACGTCCATTCAAGAGACCCAGTACTTC. Its translation: CASSFDTSIQETQYF.

The rearrangement links TRBV11-2 to TRBJ2-7, with 8 bases identical to TRBD1. CDR3 length: 14 amino acids. The junction had 6 bases not matched to a gene; V was cut back by 5 bases and J by 3 bases. Germline V gene sequence: CDR1 SGHAT, CDR2 FQNNGV. The CDR3 nucleotides read TGTGCCAGCAGCCCCCAGGGGGCAGACTACGAGCAGTACTTC. The encoded protein is CASSPQGADYEQYF.

V gene TRBV5-6 combines with J gene TRBJ2-3; D uncertain. The V end lost 0 bases, the J end lost 0 bases, and 14 bases lay between the germline ends. CDR3 length equals 17 residues. Looked up from germline, CDR1 is SGHDT and CDR2 is YYEEEE. The CDR3 loop reads CASSLELGLTSTDTQYF. The CDR3 nucleotides read TGTGCCAGCAGCTTGGAGTTAGGTCTCACTAGCACAGATACGCAGTATTTT.